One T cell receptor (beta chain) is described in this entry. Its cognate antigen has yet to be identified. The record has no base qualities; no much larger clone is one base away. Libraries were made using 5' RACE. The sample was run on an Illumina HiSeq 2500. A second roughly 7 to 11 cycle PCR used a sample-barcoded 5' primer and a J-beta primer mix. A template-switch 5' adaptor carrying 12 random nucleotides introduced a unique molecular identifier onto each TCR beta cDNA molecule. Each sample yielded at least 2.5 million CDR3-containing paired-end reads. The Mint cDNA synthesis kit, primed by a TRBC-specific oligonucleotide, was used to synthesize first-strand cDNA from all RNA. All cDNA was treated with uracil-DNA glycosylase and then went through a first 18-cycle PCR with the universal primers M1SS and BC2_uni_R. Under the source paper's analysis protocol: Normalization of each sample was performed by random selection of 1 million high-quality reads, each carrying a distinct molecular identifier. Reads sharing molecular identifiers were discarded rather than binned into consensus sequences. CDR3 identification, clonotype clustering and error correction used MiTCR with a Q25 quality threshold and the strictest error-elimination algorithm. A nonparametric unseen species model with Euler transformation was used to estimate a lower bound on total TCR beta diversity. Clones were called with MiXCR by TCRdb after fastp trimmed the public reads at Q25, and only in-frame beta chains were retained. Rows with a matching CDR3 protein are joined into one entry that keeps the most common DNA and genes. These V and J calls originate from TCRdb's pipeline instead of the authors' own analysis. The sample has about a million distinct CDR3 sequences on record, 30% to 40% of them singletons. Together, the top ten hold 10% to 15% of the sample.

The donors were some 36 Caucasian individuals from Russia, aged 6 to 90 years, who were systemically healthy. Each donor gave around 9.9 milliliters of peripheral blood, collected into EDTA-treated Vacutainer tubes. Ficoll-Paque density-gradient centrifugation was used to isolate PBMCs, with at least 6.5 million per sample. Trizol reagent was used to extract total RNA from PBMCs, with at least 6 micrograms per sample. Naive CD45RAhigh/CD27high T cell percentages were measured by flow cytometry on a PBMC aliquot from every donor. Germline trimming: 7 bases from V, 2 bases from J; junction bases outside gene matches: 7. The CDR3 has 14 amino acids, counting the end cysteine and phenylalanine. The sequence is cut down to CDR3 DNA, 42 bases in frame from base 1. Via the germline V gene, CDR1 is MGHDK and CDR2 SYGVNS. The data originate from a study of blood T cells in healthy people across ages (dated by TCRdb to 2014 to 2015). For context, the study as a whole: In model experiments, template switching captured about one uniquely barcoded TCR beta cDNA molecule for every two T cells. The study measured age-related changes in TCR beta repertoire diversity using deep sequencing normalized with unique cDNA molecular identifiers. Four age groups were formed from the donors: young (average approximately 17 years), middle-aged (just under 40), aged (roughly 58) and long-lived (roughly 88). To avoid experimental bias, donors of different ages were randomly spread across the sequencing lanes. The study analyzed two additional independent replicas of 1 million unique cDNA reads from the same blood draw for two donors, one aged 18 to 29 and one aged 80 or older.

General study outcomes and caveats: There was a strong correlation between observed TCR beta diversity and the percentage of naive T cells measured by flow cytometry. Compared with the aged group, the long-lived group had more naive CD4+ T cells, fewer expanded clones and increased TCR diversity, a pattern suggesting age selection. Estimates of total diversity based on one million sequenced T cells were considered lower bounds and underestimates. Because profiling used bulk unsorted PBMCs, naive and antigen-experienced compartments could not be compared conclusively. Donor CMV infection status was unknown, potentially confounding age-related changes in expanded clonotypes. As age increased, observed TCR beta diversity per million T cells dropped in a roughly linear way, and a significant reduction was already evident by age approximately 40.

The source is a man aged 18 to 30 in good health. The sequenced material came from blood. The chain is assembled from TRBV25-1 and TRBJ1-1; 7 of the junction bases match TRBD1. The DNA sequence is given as TGTGCCAGCACTGCGACAGGGCTCAACACTGAAGCTTTCTTT. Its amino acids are CASTATGLNTEAFF.